This passage covers 13 T cell receptor beta chains from one sample sequenced in a study of blood T cell repertoires in COVID-19. The protocol was immunoSEQ multiplex PCR, while the TCRdb copy is restricted to in-frame clones and leaves out a portion. Here the sample spans 130,000 or so clones, 84% being singletons. Material for sequencing was PBMCs or T cells enriched from blood (not recorded which). The receptors here all came from a woman aged 45-60 years with acute COVID-19.

The rearrangement links TRBV19 to TRBJ2-1; 8 bases are shared with TRBD2. Unmatched junction bases numbered 11, after V lost 8 bases and J lost 8 bases. This CDR3 is 14 amino acids long. The germline CDR1 and CDR2 sequences are LNHDA and SQIVND (reference sequence). Written as DNA, the CDR3 is TGTGCCAGTGGAGATATAGCGGGGTCCCATGAGCAGTTCTTC. Translation gives CASGDIAGSHEQFF.

This CDR3 reads CATSRDRGSGDTQYF. Here the CDR3 DNA reads TGTGCCACCAGTCGGGACAGGGGCTCGGGAGATACGCAGTATTTT. J is TRBJ2-3 and V is TRBV24-1; 10 nucleotides line up with TRBD1. The CDR3 is made up of 15 amino acids. Germline trimming cut 6 bases from V and 5 bases from J; bases unmatched to any gene: 7. Germline assignment: CDR1 KGHDR and CDR2 SFDVKD.

The count of this clone is one. The rearrangement uses TRBV25-1 and TRBJ1-2; 7 bases are a match to TRBD1. The CDR3 is made up of 13 amino acids. The J segment lost 7 bases and the V segment lost 0 bases, leaving 2 bases of the junction unmatched. The germline gives CDR1 MGHDK, CDR2 SYGVNS. The CDR3 protein is CASSEYRQGGYTF. The CDR3 DNA reads as TGTGCCAGCAGTGAATATCGACAGGGTGGCTACACCTTC.

This chain joins TRBV11-3 and TRBJ1-2; TRBD1 might be the D (5 bases). The V and J ends lost 4 bases and 7 bases respectively, with 10 bases between them. CDR1 and CDR2 (germline): SGHNT, YENEEA. The CDR3 is 12 residues long. CDR3 residues: CASSSAGGGYTF. The CDR3 bases are TGTGCCAGCAGCTCTGCCGGGGGTGGCTACACCTTC.

V is TRBV4-1 and J is TRBJ1-2, with D possibly matching TRBD1 (6 bases). CDR1 is MGHRA and CDR2 is YSYEKL in the germline V gene. The CDR3 is 17 residues long. V was pared by 0 bases and J by 0 bases, with 14 bases between. The CDR3 nucleotides are TGCGCCAGCAGCCAAGATGACACAGGGTCCCCTAACTATGGCTACACCTTC. It is translated as CASSQDDTGSPNYGYTF.

The V and J genes are TRBV11-3 and TRBJ2-5; 8 nucleotides line up with TRBD2. This CDR3 has 16 residues. The ends lost 8 bases at V and 5 bases at J; junction bases unmatched: 16. The germline V gene encodes CDR1 SGHNT and CDR2 YENEEA. The CDR3 sequence is CASSWAGGAGEETQYF. Here the CDR3 DNA reads TGTGCCAGCTCCTGGGCGGGGGGCGCAGGGGAGGAGACCCAGTACTTC.

The J gene is TRBJ2-7, the V gene TRBV6-2 or TRBV6-3, with D possibly matching TRBD2 (5 bases). The V end was cut by 1 base, the J end by 3 bases, with 10 bases between. This CDR3 has 14 amino acids. Germline loops: CDR1 MNHEY, CDR2 SVGEGT. The CDR3 nucleotides are TGTGCCAGCAGTTACTTGGCAGAGGGCTACGAGCAGTACTTC. Residues: CASSYLAEGYEQYF.

The CDR3 loop is CASSHLAGDYNEQFF. The DNA for the CDR3 is TGTGCCAGCAGCCACCTAGCGGGAGATTACAATGAGCAGTTCTTC. The J gene is TRBJ2-1, the V gene TRBV7-3; 10 positions match TRBD2. The V and J ends lost 5 bases and 4 bases, in that order; junction bases with no gene match: 5. Germline V CDR1 and CDR2: SGHTA, FQGTGA. This CDR3 is 15 amino acids long.

This clone was recorded only once. J is TRBJ1-4 and V is TRBV5-1, with D perhaps matching TRBD1 (6 bases). V was pared by 0 bases and J by 4 bases, with 7 bases between. Germline CDR1 and CDR2: SGHRS and YFSETQ. The CDR3 is made up of 14 amino acids. The CDR3 region is CASSLVGGNEKLFF. CDR3 sequence (DNA): TGCGCCAGCAGCTTGGTAGGGGGTAATGAAAAACTGTTTTTT.

This CDR3 is CASSTPGLAGADTGELFF. The CDR3 DNA reads as TGTGCCAGCAGTACCCCGGGACTAGCGGGAGCCGACACCGGGGAGCTGTTTTTT. The gene calls are TRBV6-4 and TRBJ2-2, with 14 nucleotides matching TRBD2. J was trimmed by 3 bases and V by 5 bases; bases with no gene match: 8. The CDR3 loop spans 18 amino acids. The germline V gene has CDR1 MRHNA and CDR2 SNTAGT.

Comments on this clone: Sequence at one end of the junction differs from germline and may be a read error. The CDR3 DNA sequence: TGTGCCAGCAGTGAAGGAGGGGGGGCCGGTGGCTACATCTTC. It is translated as CASSEGGGAGGYIF. V and J are TRBV2 and TRBJ1-2, with TRBD1 as a possible D gene (6 bases). The germline V gene has CDR1 SNHLY and CDR2 FYNNEI. The CDR3 covers 14 residues.

This chain connects TRBV3-1 (or the pseudogene TRBV3-2) to TRBJ2-2, with D possibly being TRBD2 (5 bases). Germline V CDR1 and CDR2: LGHDT, YNNKEL (reference sequence). Deletions cut 2 bases from V and 5 bases from J, with 15 bases between. The length of the CDR3 is 16 residues. The CDR3 spells CASSQREDYRTGELFF. The CDR3 region has the DNA TGTGCCAGCAGCCAAAGAGAAGACTATAGAACCGGGGAGCTGTTTTTT.

The chain employs TRBV28 and TRBJ2-7; TRBD1 agrees at 8 bases. Trimming took 2 bases from V and 5 from J; bases not matched to a gene: 5. CDR1 and CDR2 from the germline V gene are MDHEN and SYDVKM. The CDR3 extends over 14 amino acids. CDR3 bases: TGTGCCAGCAGTTTACCCCAGGGGGCCAACGAGCAGTACTTC. The encoded protein is CASSLPQGANEQYF. Full variable domain (missing parts from reference TRBV28 and TRBJ2-7): DVKVTQSSRYLVKRTGEKVFLECVQDMDHENMFWYRQDPGLGLRLIYFSYDVKMKEKGDIPEGYSVSREKKERFSLILESASTNQTSMYLCASSLPQGANEQYFGPGTRLTVT.